One and the same sample provided the 8 T cell receptor beta chains below, sequenced in a study of cytomegalovirus exposure and HLA in healthy donors. The primer mix had 60 Vbeta and 13 Jbeta primers. Sequencing used immunoSEQ multiplex PCR; TCRdb keeps in-frame clones, though not all of them. This table has about 110,000 clones, about 70% appearing once. Sequencing input: PBMCs. The source of these receptors is a middle-aged woman in good health and CMV-seronegative.

J is TRBJ1-1 and V is TRBV6-5; D is unresolved. Germline V gene sequence: CDR1 MNHEY, CDR2 SVGAGI. This CDR3 has 12 residues. Trimming stripped 7 bases from V and 1 base from J, with 7 bases between. The CDR3 spells CASNQENTEAFF. The CDR3 DNA reads as TGTGCCAGCAATCAGGAGAACACTGAAGCTTTCTTT.

The V call is TRBV25-1, the J call TRBJ2-7; D is undetermined. Trimming pared 3 bases from V and 3 bases from J, leaving 12 bases between. Germline V gene data show CDR1 as MGHDK and CDR2 as SYGVNS. The CDR3 extends over 14 amino acids. CDR3 in DNA: TGTGCCAGCAGTGAGTATGACACCCACTACGAGCAGTACTTC. It is translated as CASSEYDTHYEQYF.

There are a few counts of this clone. This chain links TRBV28 with TRBJ2-2; 11 bases fit TRBD2. The V and J ends lost 11 bases and 5 bases, in that order; junction bases with no gene match: 7. Germline V CDR1 and CDR2: MDHEN, SYDVKM. This CDR3 region has 14 residues. CDR3 region: CAGSPSGRTGELFF. CDR3 nucleotides: TGTGCCGGATCCCCTAGCGGGAGGACCGGGGAGCTGTTTTTT.

This chain's CDR3 is CASSLGQGLSAQHF. For the CDR3, the DNA is TGTGCCAGCAGCTTGGGACAGGGGCTCTCGGCCCAGCATTTT. V gene TRBV5-5 combines with J gene TRBJ1-5; TRBD1 matches 8 bases. Germline assignment: CDR1 SGHKS and CDR2 YYEKEE (reference sequence). V shed 0 bases and J 11 bases; nucleotides not matched to a gene: 7. The CDR3 contains 14 residues.

The CDR3 region has the DNA TGTGCCAGCAGCCAAGGGACAGGGTTCCAAGAGACCCAGTACTTC. Translation gives CASSQGTGFQETQYF. The chain has TRBV14 and TRBJ2-5; 8 bases are shared with TRBD1. Germline CDR1 SGHDN, CDR2 FVKESK. This CDR3 has 15 residues. J was trimmed by 1 base and V by 1 base; bases with no gene match: 2.

This sequence joins TRBV19 and TRBJ1-5, with TRBD1 matching over 9 bases. Trimming removed 7 bases from V and 1 base from J; junction bases left unmatched: 5. Germline V gene data show CDR1 as LNHDA and CDR2 as SQIVND (reference sequence). The CDR3 extends over 15 amino acids. CDR3 in amino acids: CASNLGQGSNQPQHF. CDR3 bases: TGTGCCAGTAATCTGGGACAGGGAAGCAATCAGCCCCAGCATTTT.

The gene calls are TRBV19 and TRBJ1-1, with TRBD1 as a possible D gene (5 bases). V shed 1 base and J shed 3 bases, with 9 bases lying between them. Germline V lookup: CDR1 LNHDA, CDR2 SQIVND (reference sequence). The CDR3 sequence is 14 residues long. The CDR3 DNA is TGTGCCAGTAGTATAGCAGGGAGGGACACTGAAGCTTTCTTT. It yields the protein CASSIAGRDTEAFF.

In its sample, this clone was seen a few times. This chain connects TRBV9 to TRBJ2-2; D unclear. Trimming removed 0 bases at V and 6 bases at J, with 6 bases between. The CDR3 is made up of 13 amino acids. Germline lookup yields CDR1 SGDLS and CDR2 YYNGEE. As DNA, the CDR3 is TGTGCCAGCAGCGTAGTGTCAGCCGGGGAGCTGTTTTTT. It yields the protein CASSVVSAGELFF.